Following are 27 T cell receptor beta chains from one sample sequenced in a study of CD8 T cells in ankylosing spondylitis. From the 5' RACE reads, TCRdb called clonotypes with MiXCR, one entry per CDR3 protein. The sample lists a few hundred thousand distinct CDR3 sequences, about 6.7% occurring once. Study results and limitations: Characteristic of ankylosing spondylitis blood, it appeared, was a TCR beta motif comprising about eight highly homologous variants.

Their specific antigens are unknown. The sample taken for sequencing was blood, either unsorted or a sorted T cell fraction (not recorded which). The origin of the receptors is a male donor with ankylosing spondylitis.

This clonotype has ten or more counts. The V call is TRBV28, the J call TRBJ2-5; D ambiguous. The CDR3 is 11 amino acids. Germline loops: CDR1 MDHEN, CDR2 SYDVKM. The V end lost 4 bases, the J end lost 5 bases, and 5 bases lay between the germline ends. This CDR3 reads CASSYSETQYF. The CDR3 DNA is TGTGCCAGCAGTTACTCGGAGACCCAGTACTTC.

This clonotype was counted many times. The rearrangement joins TRBV6-6 to TRBJ1-4; no reliable D call. Germline V gene data show CDR1 as MNHNY and CDR2 as SVGAGI (reference sequence). The CDR3 contains 11 residues. With 3 bases removed from V and 4 bases from J, the gap between germline ends came to 0 bases. For the CDR3, the DNA is TGTGCCAGCAGTTATAATGAAAAACTGTTTTTT. This sequence encodes CASSYNEKLFF.

This clonotype was seen many times. The chain employs TRBV4-3 and TRBJ2-7; 14 bases match TRBD2. The germline CDR1 and CDR2 sequences are LGHNA and YSLEER. The CDR3 sequence is 17 residues long. The V gene end was trimmed by 4 bases and the J gene end by 2 bases; junction bases not matched to a gene: 7. The CDR3 loop is CASSPGTSGSSAYEQYF. In DNA form, the CDR3 reads TGCGCCAGCAGCCCGGGGACTAGCGGGAGTAGTGCCTACGAGCAGTACTTC.

V usage is TRBV9 and J usage is TRBJ2-2; D gene uncertain. CDR1 is SGDLS, CDR2 YYNGEE, per germline. Trimming removed 5 bases at V and 5 bases at J, with 7 bases between. The length of the CDR3 is 12 residues. CDR3 sequence (DNA): TGTGCCAGCAGACTCAGAACCGGGGAGCTGTTTTTT. This gives the protein CASRLRTGELFF.

This clonotype has at least ten counts. The chain has TRBV6-1 and TRBJ2-7; possibly TRBD1 for D (5 bases). Germline CDR1 is MNHNS and CDR2 is SASEGT. V lost 11 bases, J lost 1 base, and 18 bases lay in between. The CDR3 has 14 amino acids. CDR3 nucleotides: TGTGCCTCAAATGCCAGGGTTAATTCCTACGAGCAGTACTTC. Its protein is CASNARVNSYEQYF.

There are a few counts of this clonotype. The rearrangement uses TRBV7-9 and TRBJ2-2; D gene ambiguous. Germline CDR1 and CDR2: SEHNR and FQNEAQ (reference sequence). This CDR3 region has 14 residues. V was shortened by 1 base and J by 1 base, with 4 bases between the two germline ends. In DNA, the CDR3 is TGTGCCAGCAGCTTAGTGATGAACACCGGGGAGCTGTTTTTT. This gives the protein CASSLVMNTGELFF.

The chain recombines TRBV5-6 with TRBJ2-1; D perhaps matches TRBD2 (5 bases). The CDR3 length is 12 residues. Germline loops: CDR1 SGHDT, CDR2 YYEEEE. V was pared by 0 bases and J by 11 bases, with 9 bases between. CDR3 in DNA: TGTGCCAGCAGCTTGGCCGGGAATCAGCAGTTCTTC. Translated, it gives CASSLAGNQQFF.

This clonotype was detected ten times or more. The chain links TRBV3-1 to TRBJ2-5; weak D call: TRBD1 (5 bases). The CDR3 runs to 16 residues. Germline CDR1 LGHDT, CDR2 YNNKEL (reference sequence). Trimming left V 2 bases short and J 1 base short, with 14 bases between. CDR3 nucleotides: TGTGCCAGCAGCCAACCTCCAGGGCGGCTCCAAGAGACCCAGTACTTC. The encoded protein is CASSQPPGRLQETQYF.

A few counts support this clonotype. J is TRBJ2-1 and V is TRBV29-1; TRBD2 might be the D (6 bases). Trimming removed 4 bases from V and 0 bases from J, with 10 bases in between. Germline assignment: CDR1 SQVTM and CDR2 ANQGSEA. The CDR3 has 14 amino acids. The CDR3 sequence: CSVVPEGSYNEQFF. The CDR3 DNA follows: TGCAGCGTTGTCCCGGAGGGCTCCTACAATGAGCAGTTCTTC.

This clonotype was picked up many times. The chain has TRBV7-9 and TRBJ1-1, with a weak D call TRBD1 (6 bases). CDR1 is SEHNR, CDR2 FQNEAQ, per germline (reference sequence). This CDR3 comprises 14 residues. Deletions cut 5 bases from V and 8 bases from J, with 18 bases between. This CDR3 reads CASSPMDRALEAFF. As DNA, the CDR3 is TGTGCCAGCAGCCCGATGGACAGAGCTTTAGAAGCTTTCTTT.

The chain uses TRBV6-1 and TRBJ1-2; D is perhaps TRBD1 (6 bases). This CDR3 region has 14 residues. Trimming removed 5 bases from V and 8 bases from J, with 18 bases in between. Germline V gives CDR1 MNHNS, CDR2 SASEGT. The CDR3 loop reads CASSHRGKSGGYTF. The CDR3, as DNA: TGTGCCAGCAGTCATAGGGGGAAAAGCGGAGGCTACACCTTC.

This clonotype was seen repeatedly, ten times or more. The chain has TRBV28 and TRBJ2-7; weak D call: TRBD2 (6 bases). CDR3 size: 12 residues. Germline values: CDR1 MDHEN, CDR2 SYDVKM. The V and J ends lost 11 bases and 2 bases respectively, with 13 bases between them. The CDR3 DNA reads TGTGCCCACGGGGGAGCTCCCTACGAGCAGTACTTC. Its translation is CAHGGAPYEQYF.

This chain joins TRBV2 and TRBJ2-7; 10 bases map to TRBD2. The germline gives CDR1 SNHLY, CDR2 FYNNEI. The CDR3 totals 18 residues. Trimming removed 1 base from V and 0 bases from J; junction bases left unmatched: 9. The CDR3 region is CASSEGLLLAGSSYEQYF. The CDR3 DNA follows: TGTGCCAGCAGTGAAGGCCTCCTACTAGCGGGAAGCTCCTACGAGCAGTACTTC.

This clonotype was recorded many times. The CDR3 nucleotides read TGTGCCAGCAGTGAAGGATCGTCGGGCCTGGTAGGGAGAGAAGAGACCCAGTACTTC. Amino acids: CASSEGSSGLVGREETQYF. This chain uses TRBV25-1 with TRBJ2-5, with D possibly matching TRBD2 (5 bases). Germline V lookup: CDR1 MGHDK, CDR2 SYGVNS. The V gene lost 2 bases and the J gene lost 3 bases, with 25 bases spanning the gap. The CDR3 loop spans 19 amino acids.

This clonotype was found many times. This chain connects TRBV28 to TRBJ1-4, with no clear D. The germline V and J ends were trimmed by 3 bases and 0 bases, with 5 bases remaining between them. The germline V gene encodes CDR1 MDHEN and CDR2 SYDVKM. The CDR3 covers 14 residues. The CDR3 here is CASSLSATNEKLFF. In DNA, the CDR3 is TGTGCCAGCAGTTTGAGTGCAACTAATGAAAAACTGTTTTTT.

This clonotype was detected ten times or more. This sequence joins TRBV6-2 or TRBV6-3 and TRBJ2-3; perhaps TRBD2 as D (5 bases). Germline CDR1 is MNHEY and CDR2 is SVGEGT. This CDR3 has 16 residues. Trimming cost V 5 bases and J 3 bases, with 18 bases left between them. The CDR3 bases are TGTGCCAGCAGTAAATCCAGCGGTGAAGGGACAGATACGCAGTATTTT. Translating it yields CASSKSSGEGTDTQYF.

CDR3 protein: CASSPRRRAGETQYF. The CDR3, as DNA: TGCGCCAGCAGCCCCCGCCGTAGGGCGGGGGAGACCCAGTACTTC. The chain employs TRBV4-3 and TRBJ2-5; D perhaps matches TRBD2 (6 bases). V lost 4 bases and J lost 5, with 17 bases in between. The CDR3 is made up of 15 amino acids. Germline assignment: CDR1 LGHNA and CDR2 YSLEER.

This clonotype was detected many times. The chain recombines TRBV4-2 with TRBJ2-7; the match to TRBD2 covers 8 bases. Germline loops: CDR1 LGHNA, CDR2 YNFKEQ. This CDR3 contains 11 residues. V was pared by 10 bases and J by 7 bases, with 6 bases of the junction left unmatched. In DNA, the CDR3 is TGTGCCACCTCCGGGGGGGTTGAGCAGTACTTC. Protein product: CATSGGVEQYF.

This clonotype was seen ten or more times. The chain links TRBV3-1 to TRBJ2-7; D is uncertain. There are 11 residues in the CDR3. Looked up from germline, CDR1 is LGHDT and CDR2 is YNNKEL (reference sequence). V was trimmed by 3 bases and J by 0 bases, leaving 0 bases between them. The DNA for the CDR3 is TGTGCCAGCAGCCACTCCTACGAGCAGTACTTC. Protein: CASSHSYEQYF.

Concerning this clonotype: With a much larger clone just one base away, this may be a read error. The rearrangement links TRBV7-8 to TRBJ2-5; D may be TRBD1 (6 bases). Per the germline V gene, CDR1 is SGHVS and CDR2 is FQNEAQ. The CDR3 contains 14 residues. This CDR3 is CASRTWRGGENQYF. Written as DNA, the CDR3 is TGTGCCAGCAGAACTTGGAGAGGGGGAGAGAACCAGTACTTC.

This clonotype was recorded at least ten times. Relative to the germline gene, one junction end is altered; a read error may explain this. The CDR3 DNA reads as TGCGCCAGCAGTGGAGGGTACGAGCAGTACTTC. Translation gives CASSGGYEQYF. V is TRBV25-1 and J is TRBJ2-7, with a possible D match to TRBD2 (6 bases). The CDR3 extends over 11 amino acids. Germline CDR1 MGHDK, CDR2 SYGVNS.

This clonotype appeared many times. The genes are TRBV18 and TRBJ2-3, with D unclear. This CDR3 has 14 residues. Trimming stripped 5 bases from V and 1 base from J, with 10 bases between. Germline lookup yields CDR1 KGHSH and CDR2 LQKENI. The CDR3 DNA reads as TGTGCCAGCTCAGTCAAGCTAGGCACAGATACGCAGTATTTT. Translation: CASSVKLGTDTQYF.

This clonotype was counted at least ten times. The rearrangement links TRBV4-2 to TRBJ1-2; D possibly corresponds to TRBD1 (5 bases). The CDR3 runs to 14 residues. CDR1 is LGHNA, CDR2 YNFKEQ, per germline. Trimming took off 4 bases at V and 0 bases at J, with 9 bases between the two ends. DNA for the CDR3: TGTGCCAGCAGCCCAGTACAGGCTAACTATGGCTACACCTTC. It encodes CASSPVQANYGYTF.

In its sample, this clonotype was seen many times. The chain couples TRBV27 to TRBJ1-6, with D possibly matching TRBD1 (5 bases). Between the trimmed V and J ends, which lost 8 bases and 8 bases, there was a span of 13 bases. Germline V gene sequence: CDR1 MNHEY, CDR2 SMNVEV (reference sequence). This CDR3 region has 13 residues. The CDR3 region has the DNA TGTGCCAGCCGATTGGGGGGTTATTCACCCCTCCACTTT. It codes for CASRLGGYSPLHF.

This clonotype was seen a few times. This chain connects TRBV7-9 to TRBJ2-7, with TRBD1 matching over 10 bases. V trimming: 5 bases; J trimming: 2 bases; junction bases outside the gene matches: 9. Germline CDR1 SEHNR, CDR2 FQNEAQ (reference sequence). CDR3 size: 16 residues. The DNA of the CDR3 is TGTGCCAGCAGCCCCCAATCCGGGACAGGGGCCTACGAGCAGTACTTC. Protein product: CASSPQSGTGAYEQYF.

This clonotype was seen ten or more times. The chain recombines TRBV28 with TRBJ2-3, with 7 bases lining up with TRBD1. The CDR3 is made up of 16 amino acids. The V and J ends lost 5 bases and 2 bases, in that order; junction bases with no gene match: 10. CDR1 is MDHEN, CDR2 SYDVKM, per germline. CDR3 region: CASSRSGTEDTDTQYF. The CDR3 DNA follows: TGTGCCAGCAGTCGTTCCGGGACAGAGGACACAGATACGCAGTATTTT.

The J gene is TRBJ1-1, the V gene TRBV4-3; D possibly corresponds to TRBD1 (6 bases). CDR3 length equals 13 residues. V gave up 5 bases and J gave up 4 bases, with 11 bases separating them. The V gene's germline CDR1 is LGHNA and CDR2 YSLEER. Here the CDR3 DNA reads TGCGCCAGCAGCTTCCGGGGGGCCACTGAAGCTTTCTTT. Residues: CASSFRGATEAFF.